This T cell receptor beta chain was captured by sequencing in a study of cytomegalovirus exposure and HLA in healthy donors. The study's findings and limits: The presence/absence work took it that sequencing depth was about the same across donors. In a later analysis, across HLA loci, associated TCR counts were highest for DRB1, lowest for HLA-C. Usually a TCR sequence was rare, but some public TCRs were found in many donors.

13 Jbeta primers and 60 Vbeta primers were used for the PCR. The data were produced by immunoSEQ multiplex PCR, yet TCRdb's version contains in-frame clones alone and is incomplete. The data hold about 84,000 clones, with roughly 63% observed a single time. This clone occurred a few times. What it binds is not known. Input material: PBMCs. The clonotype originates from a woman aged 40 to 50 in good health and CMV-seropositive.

Here the CDR3 reads CASSQLDRGNQPQHF. In nucleotides, the CDR3 is TGTGCCAGCAGCCAATTGGACAGGGGCAATCAGCCCCAGCATTTT. The rearrangement joins TRBV5-6 to TRBJ1-5; 8 nucleotides align to TRBD1. The germline gives CDR1 SGHDT, CDR2 YYEEEE. CDR3 length: 15 residues. Trimming at V came to 4 bases and at J to 2 bases, leaving 5 bases not matched to a gene.